A selection of T cell receptor beta chains follows, all from one sample in a study of shared clonotypes between healthy human individuals. Sequenced by immunoSEQ multiplex PCR; TCRdb stores in-frame clones only, minus some. The sample lists roughly 650,000 clones, roughly 97% seen once, with less than 0.065% in the top ten. Sequenced input: naive CD4+ T cells sorted from blood. The receptors come from a woman aged 25 to 39 in good health. Both conserved end residues are part of each CDR3. The D gene is left open where the match is weak. Size is stated for part of the rows, as once, few or many counts, or as a class when the clone is expanded.

D gene	J gene	V gene	CDR3 length	clone size	CDR3 protein	CDR3 DNA
NA	TRBJ2-2	TRBV6-4	15	NA	CASRDYNIGTGELFF	TGTGCCAGCAGAGATTACAATATCGGGACCGGGGAGCTGTTTTTT
TRBD1	TRBJ2-1	TRBV28	16	NA	CASSRPDRNFYNEQFF	TGTGCCAGCAGTAGACCGGACAGGAACTTCTACAATGAGCAGTTCTTC
TRBD2	TRBJ2-3	TRBV5-1	17	NA	CASSPPSGSPTADTQYF	TGCGCCAGCAGCCCTCCTAGCGGGAGCCCTACCGCAGATACGCAGTATTTT
NA	TRBJ2-1	TRBV7-8	15	NA	CASSLTRVRNNEQFF	TGTGCCAGCAGCTTAACCAGGGTTCGGAACAATGAGCAGTTCTTC
NA	TRBJ1-5	TRBV27	14	few	CASSLLGAEQPQHF	TGTGCCAGCAGTTTATTGGGGGCCGAACAGCCCCAGCATTTT
TRBD2	TRBJ2-2	TRBV2	14	NA	CASSEGLGTGELFF	TGTGCCAGCAGTGAGGGACTAGGTACCGGGGAGCTGTTTTTT
NA	TRBJ2-1	TRBV2	13	NA	CASSRTDYNEQFF	TGTGCCAGCAGTCGGACAGATTACAATGAGCAGTTCTTC
NA	TRBJ2-7	TRBV28	12	NA	CASNPPGGPQYF	TGTGCCAGCAACCCTCCCGGGGGTCCGCAGTACTTC
NA	TRBJ2-7	TRBV28	13	NA	CASWDSSSYEQYF	TGTGCCAGCTGGGACTCTAGCTCCTACGAGCAGTACTTC
TRBD2	TRBJ2-5	TRBV9	14	NA	CASSPQTSLQTQYF	TGTGCCAGCAGCCCGCAGACTAGCTTGCAGACCCAGTACTTC
NA	TRBJ2-5	TRBV11-2	14	NA	CASSLDQGLETQYF	TGTGCCAGCAGCTTAGATCAGGGGTTGGAGACCCAGTACTTC
NA	TRBJ2-1	TRBV15	11	once	CATSTYNEQFF	TGTGCCACCAGTACCTACAATGAGCAGTTCTTC
NA	TRBJ1-4	TRBV6-6	13	NA	CASSPRAREKLFF	TGTGCCAGCAGTCCAAGGGCCCGTGAAAAACTGTTTTTT
NA	TRBJ1-1	TRBV28	13	NA	CASSSGSWTEAFF	TGTGCCAGCAGTTCGGGATCTTGGACTGAAGCTTTCTTT
NA	TRBJ1-5	TRBV28	14	once	CASSFAGGNQPQHF	TGTGCCAGCAGTTTCGCAGGGGGCAATCAGCCCCAGCATTTT
NA	TRBJ2-5	TRBV5-5	11	NA	CASSFGETQYF	TGTGCCAGCAGCTTTGGAGAGACCCAGTACTTC
NA	TRBJ1-3	TRBV5-6	15	NA	CASSLLRAHGNTIYF	TGTGCCAGCAGCCTCCTCCGGGCCCATGGAAACACCATATATTTT
TRBD2	TRBJ2-5	TRBV28	15	NA	CASSLSGRAGETQYF	TGTGCCAGCAGTTTGAGCGGGAGGGCAGGAGAGACCCAGTACTTC
NA	TRBJ1-2	TRBV6-1	13	NA	CASSENTGYGYTF	TGTGCCAGCAGTGAAAACACAGGGTATGGCTACACCTTC
NA	TRBJ2-1	TRBV4-1	16	NA	CASSQDRGSAYNEQFF	TGCGCCAGCAGCCAAGATCGCGGCAGCGCCTACAATGAGCAGTTCTTC
TRBD2	TRBJ2-2	TRBV7-9	19	NA	CASSLEGLAGGSNTGELFF	TGTGCCAGCAGCTTAGAGGGGCTAGCGGGAGGTTCGAACACCGGGGAGCTGTTTTTT
NA	TRBJ1-1	TRBV18	14	NA	CASSRGEGDTEAFF	TGTGCCAGCTCACGAGGGGAGGGCGACACTGAAGCTTTCTTT
TRBD2	TRBJ2-1	TRBV5-1	14	NA	CASSLDRAGGPEFF	TGCGCCAGCAGCTTGGATCGAGCGGGAGGGCCGGAGTTCTTC
NA	TRBJ2-5	TRBV6-1	16	NA	CASSEALSGLGETQYF	TGTGCCAGCAGTGAAGCCCTCTCAGGGCTTGGAGAGACCCAGTACTTC
TRBD2	TRBJ2-1	TRBV7-2	15	NA	CASSPGGAGSNEQFF	TGTGCCAGCAGCCCCGGGGGGGCGGGAAGTAATGAGCAGTTCTTC
TRBD1	TRBJ1-4	TRBV5-4	16	NA	CASSLGTGGRDEKLFF	TGTGCCAGCAGCTTGGGGACAGGCGGACGGGATGAAAAACTGTTTTTT
TRBD2	TRBJ2-7	TRBV15	16	NA	CATSGGRAGADYEQYF	TGTGCCACCAGCGGGGGGAGAGCGGGAGCGGATTACGAGCAGTACTTC
NA	TRBJ2-7	TRBV2	16	NA	CASRTSSARGSDEQYF	TGTGCCAGCAGGACCTCTAGCGCCCGGGGAAGTGACGAGCAGTACTTC
TRBD2	TRBJ2-3	TRBV7-2	17	NA	CASSQITGLVSTDTQYF	TGTGCCAGCAGCCAAATTACGGGACTAGTCTCCACAGATACGCAGTATTTT
TRBD2	TRBJ2-1	TRBV18	15	NA	CASSPRGRAYNEQFF	TGTGCCAGCTCACCGCGAGGGAGGGCCTACAATGAGCAGTTCTTC
NA	TRBJ1-2	TRBV2	14	NA	CASSDRDVGYGYTF	TGTGCCAGCAGTGATAGGGATGTCGGCTATGGCTACACCTTC
TRBD1	TRBJ1-2	TRBV6-5	12	NA	CASKQTGDGYTF	TGTGCCAGCAAGCAGACAGGGGATGGCTACACCTTC
TRBD1	TRBJ2-7	TRBV28	15	NA	CASSPPGQGSHEQYF	TGTGCCAGCAGTCCCCCGGGACAGGGATCGCACGAGCAGTACTTC
TRBD1	TRBJ2-7	TRBV10-3	12	few	CASQGDDDEQYF	TGTGCCTCCCAGGGGGACGATGACGAGCAGTACTTC
TRBD2	TRBJ2-3	TRBV27	16	NA	CASSRGWRESTDTQYF	TGTGCCAGCAGCCGGGGGTGGCGGGAGAGCACAGATACGCAGTATTTT
TRBD1	TRBJ2-7	TRBV6-5	16	NA	CASSYSGQGPTYEQYF	TGTGCCAGCAGTTACTCCGGACAGGGGCCGACCTACGAGCAGTACTTC
NA	TRBJ1-3	TRBV5-1	13	NA	CASSLEGGNTIYF	TGCGCCAGCAGCTTGGAGGGTGGAAACACCATATATTTT
NA	TRBJ2-7	TRBV6-5	13	NA	CASSKGQHLEQYF	TGTGCCAGCAGTAAAGGACAGCACCTCGAGCAGTACTTC
NA	TRBJ1-1	TRBV5-4	13	NA	CASSFAPDSEAFF	TGTGCCAGCAGCTTCGCTCCGGACAGTGAAGCTTTCTTT
TRBD1	TRBJ1-2	TRBV7-9	14	NA	CASSLIGQEYGYTF	TGTGCCAGCAGCTTAATAGGACAGGAGTATGGCTACACCTTC
NA	TRBJ2-2	TRBV14	14	NA	CASSQERRTGELFF	TGTGCCAGCAGCCAAGAAAGGAGGACCGGGGAGCTGTTTTTT
NA	TRBJ2-7	TRBV15	14	once	CATSRVPRAYEQYF	TGTGCCACCAGCAGAGTTCCCAGGGCGTACGAGCAGTACTTC
NA	TRBJ2-1	TRBV28	13	NA	CASRTAIMDEQFF	TGTGCCAGCAGGACAGCAATTATGGATGAGCAGTTCTTC
NA	TRBJ2-7	TRBV28	13	NA	CASSSPNSYEQYF	TGTGCCAGCAGTTCTCCCAACTCCTACGAGCAGTACTTC
NA	TRBJ2-7	TRBV28	13	NA	CASSSGGKGEQYF	TGTGCCAGCAGTTCTGGGGGGAAAGGCGAGCAGTACTTC
NA	TRBJ1-2	TRBV28	13	NA	CASSLRGDYGYTF	TGTGCCAGCAGTTTGAGGGGGGATTATGGCTACACCTTC
NA	TRBJ2-7	TRBV10-1	14	NA	CASAPGRAPYEQYF	TGCGCCAGCGCCCCGGGACGGGCCCCCTACGAGCAGTACTTC
TRBD1	TRBJ1-1	TRBV6-5	13	NA	CASKGWQGEEAFF	TGTGCCAGCAAGGGGTGGCAGGGGGAAGAAGCTTTCTTT
NA	TRBJ2-7	TRBV6-5	11	NA	CASRLNYEQYF	TGTGCCAGCAGATTAAACTACGAGCAGTACTTC
TRBD1	TRBJ2-2	TRBV28	17	NA	CASRSHEGQGDTGELFF	TGTGCCAGCAGATCTCATGAGGGACAGGGGGACACCGGGGAGCTGTTTTTT
TRBD1	TRBJ1-4	TRBV6-5	15	NA	CASSYSPGGTEKLFF	TGTGCCAGCAGTTACTCGCCAGGGGGAACTGAAAAACTGTTTTTT
NA	TRBJ2-7	TRBV28	13	NA	CASSLDSTYEQYF	TGTGCCAGCAGCTTGGACAGCACCTACGAGCAGTACTTC
TRBD1	TRBJ1-5	TRBV19	18	NA	CASSMGQGYGGSNQPQHF	TGTGCCAGTAGTATGGGACAGGGTTACGGAGGTAGCAATCAGCCCCAGCATTTT
NA	TRBJ2-3	TRBV11-2	16	NA	CASSFSTWQNTDTQYF	TGTGCCAGCAGCTTTAGTACTTGGCAGAACACAGATACGCAGTATTTT
NA	TRBJ2-3	TRBV7-9	16	NA	CASSIGTHESTDTQYF	TGTGCCAGCAGCATCGGGACTCATGAAAGCACAGATACGCAGTATTTT
NA	TRBJ1-4	TRBV11-2	13	NA	CASSSRGSGKLFF	TGTGCCAGCAGCTCGAGGGGCAGTGGAAAACTGTTTTTT
NA	TRBJ2-7	TRBV19	11	NA	CASSFNYEQYF	TGTGCCAGTAGCTTTAACTACGAGCAGTACTTC